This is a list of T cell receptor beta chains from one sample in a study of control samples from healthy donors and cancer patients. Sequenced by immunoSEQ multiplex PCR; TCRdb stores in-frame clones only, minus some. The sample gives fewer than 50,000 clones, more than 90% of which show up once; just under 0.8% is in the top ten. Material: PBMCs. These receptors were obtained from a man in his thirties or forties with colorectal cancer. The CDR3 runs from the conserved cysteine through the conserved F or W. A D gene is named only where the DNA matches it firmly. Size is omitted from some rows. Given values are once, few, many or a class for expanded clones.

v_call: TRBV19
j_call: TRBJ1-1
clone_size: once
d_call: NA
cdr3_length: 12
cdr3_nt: TGTGCCAGTAGAGTGACGGGGTCTGAAGCTTTCTTT
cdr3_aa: CASRVTGSEAFF

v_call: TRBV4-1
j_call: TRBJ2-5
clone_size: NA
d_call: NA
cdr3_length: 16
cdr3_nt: TGCGCCAGCAGCCGCCGATCTTGGGGATTGGTGGAGACCCAGTACTTC
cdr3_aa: CASSRRSWGLVETQYF

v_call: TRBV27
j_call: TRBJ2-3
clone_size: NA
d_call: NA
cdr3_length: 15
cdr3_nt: TGTGCCAGCAGTCCCGACAGGTCTAGCACAGATACGCAGTATTTT
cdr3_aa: CASSPDRSSTDTQYF

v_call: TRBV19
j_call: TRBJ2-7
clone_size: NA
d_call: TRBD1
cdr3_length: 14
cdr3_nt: TGTGCCAGTAGTTCGACAGGGGTGAGCTACGAGCAGTACTTC
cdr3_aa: CASSSTGVSYEQYF

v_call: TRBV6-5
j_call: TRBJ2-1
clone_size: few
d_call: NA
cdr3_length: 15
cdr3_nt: TGTGCCAGCAGTTACTCCGGGGGTTCTTACAATGAGCAGTTCTTC
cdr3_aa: CASSYSGGSYNEQFF

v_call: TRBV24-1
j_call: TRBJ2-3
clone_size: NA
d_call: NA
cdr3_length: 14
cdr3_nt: TGTGCCACCAGTAGGGACGGTAGCACAGATACGCAGTATTTT
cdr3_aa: CATSRDGSTDTQYF

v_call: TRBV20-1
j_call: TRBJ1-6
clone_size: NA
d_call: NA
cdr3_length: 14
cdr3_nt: TGCAGTGCTAGTCAAGGACTGGAGGGATCACCCCTCCACTTT
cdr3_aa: CSASQGLEGSPLHF

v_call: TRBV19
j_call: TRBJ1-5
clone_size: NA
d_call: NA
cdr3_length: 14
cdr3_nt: TGTGCCAGTATACAGACACCTACTGAGGGGCCCCAGCATTTT
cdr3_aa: CASIQTPTEGPQHF

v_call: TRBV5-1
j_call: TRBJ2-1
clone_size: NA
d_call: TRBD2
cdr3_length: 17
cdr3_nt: TGCGCCAGCAGCTTGGGGCCTGGGACTAGCGGTTACAATGAGCAGTTCTTC
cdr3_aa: CASSLGPGTSGYNEQFF

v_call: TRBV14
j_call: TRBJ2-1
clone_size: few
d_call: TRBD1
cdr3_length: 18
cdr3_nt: TGTGCCAGCAGCCCACGGGACAGGGGGCTCTTTTGGGACAATGAGCAGTTCTTC
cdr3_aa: CASSPRDRGLFWDNEQFF

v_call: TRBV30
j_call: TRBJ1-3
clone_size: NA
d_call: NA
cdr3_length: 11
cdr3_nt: TGTGCCTGGACTGACGGAAACACCATATATTTT
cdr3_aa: CAWTDGNTIYF

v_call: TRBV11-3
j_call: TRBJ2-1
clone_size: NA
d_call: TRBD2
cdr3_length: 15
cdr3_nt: TGTGCCAGCAGCTTCAGGACTAGCCCTCACAATGAGCAGTTCTTC
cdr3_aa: CASSFRTSPHNEQFF

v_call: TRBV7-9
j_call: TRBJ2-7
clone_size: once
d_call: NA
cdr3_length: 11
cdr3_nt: TGTGCCAGCAGCTTATACGACGAGCAGTACTTC
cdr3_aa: CASSLYDEQYF

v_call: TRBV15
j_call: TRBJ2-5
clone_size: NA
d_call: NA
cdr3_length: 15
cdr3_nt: TGTGCCACCAGCGCCCTCTCGGGTTGGCAAGAGACCCAGTACTTC
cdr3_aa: CATSALSGWQETQYF

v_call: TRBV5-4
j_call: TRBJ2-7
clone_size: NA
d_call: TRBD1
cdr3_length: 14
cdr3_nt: TGTGCCAGCAGCCGGGACAGGGTCTCCTACGAGCAGTACTTC
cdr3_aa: CASSRDRVSYEQYF

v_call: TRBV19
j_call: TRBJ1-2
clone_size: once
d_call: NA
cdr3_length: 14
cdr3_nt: TGTGCCAGTAGTATTTTGGACCGGCCCTATGGCTACACCTTC
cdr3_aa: CASSILDRPYGYTF

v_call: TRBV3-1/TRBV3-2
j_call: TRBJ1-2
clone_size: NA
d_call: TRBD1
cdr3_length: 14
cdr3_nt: TGCGCCAGCAGCCAATCGGGACAGAACTATGGCTACACCTTC
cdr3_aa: CASSQSGQNYGYTF

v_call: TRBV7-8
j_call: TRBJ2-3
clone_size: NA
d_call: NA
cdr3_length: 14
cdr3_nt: TGTGCCAGCAGCTTAGCAAGTTTGGGGGCTCGCCCGTATTTT
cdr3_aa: CASSLASLGARPYF

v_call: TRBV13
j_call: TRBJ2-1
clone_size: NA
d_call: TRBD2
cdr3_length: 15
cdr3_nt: TGTGCCAGCAGCCCACCTAGCGGGGGCGGAAATGAGCAGTTCTTC
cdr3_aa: CASSPPSGGGNEQFF

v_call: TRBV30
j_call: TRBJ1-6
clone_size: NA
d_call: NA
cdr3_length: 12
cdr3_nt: TGTGCCTGGAGTGCCATGACTTCACCCCTCCACTTT
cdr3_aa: CAWSAMTSPLHF

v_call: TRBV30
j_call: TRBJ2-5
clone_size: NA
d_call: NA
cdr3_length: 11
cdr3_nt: TGTGCCTGGAGAGAGAAAGAGACCCAGTACTTC
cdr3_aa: CAWREKETQYF

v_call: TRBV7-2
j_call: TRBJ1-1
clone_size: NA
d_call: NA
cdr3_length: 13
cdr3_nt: TGTGCCAGCAGCTTTAGACAGCTCACTGAAGCTTTCTTT
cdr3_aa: CASSFRQLTEAFF

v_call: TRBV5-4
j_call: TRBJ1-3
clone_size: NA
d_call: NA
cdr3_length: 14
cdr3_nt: TGTGCCAGCAGCTTGGACAACTCTGGAAACACCATATATTTT
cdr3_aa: CASSLDNSGNTIYF

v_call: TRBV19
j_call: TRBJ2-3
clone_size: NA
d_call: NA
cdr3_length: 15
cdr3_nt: TGTGCCAGTAGTCCCAGGGGGGAAGGCACAGATACGCAGTATTTT
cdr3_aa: CASSPRGEGTDTQYF

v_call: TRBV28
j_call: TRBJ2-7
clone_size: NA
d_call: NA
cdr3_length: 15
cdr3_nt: TGTGCCAGCAGCCCTCGTTCGACAGCGTCCTACGAGCAGTACTTC
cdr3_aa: CASSPRSTASYEQYF

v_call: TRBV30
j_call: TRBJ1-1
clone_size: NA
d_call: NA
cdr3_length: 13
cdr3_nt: TGTGCCTGGAGGGTCGGGGTAAACACTGAAGCTTTCTTT
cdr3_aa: CAWRVGVNTEAFF

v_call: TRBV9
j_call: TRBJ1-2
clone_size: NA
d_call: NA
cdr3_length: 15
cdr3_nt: TGTGCCAGCAGCGGGAGGGAGGGGGATTTGGGCGGCTACACCTTC
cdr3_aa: CASSGREGDLGGYTF

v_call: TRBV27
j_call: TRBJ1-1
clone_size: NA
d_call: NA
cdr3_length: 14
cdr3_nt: TGTGCCAGCAGATCCAGGGGATCGAACACTGAAGCTTTCTTT
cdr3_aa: CASRSRGSNTEAFF

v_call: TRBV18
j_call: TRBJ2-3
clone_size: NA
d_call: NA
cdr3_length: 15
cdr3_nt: TGTGCCAGCTCACCACCGGGCCAGGGCACAGATACGCAGTATTTT
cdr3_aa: CASSPPGQGTDTQYF

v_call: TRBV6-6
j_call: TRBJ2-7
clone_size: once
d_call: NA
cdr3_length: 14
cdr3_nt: TGTGCCAGCAGGAGACAGGAAAACTCCTACGAGCAGTACTTC
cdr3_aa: CASRRQENSYEQYF

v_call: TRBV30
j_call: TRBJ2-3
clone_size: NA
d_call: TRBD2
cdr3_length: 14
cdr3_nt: TGTGCCTGGAGTGCTAGCGGGGTGGGAGATACGCAGTATTTT
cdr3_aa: CAWSASGVGDTQYF

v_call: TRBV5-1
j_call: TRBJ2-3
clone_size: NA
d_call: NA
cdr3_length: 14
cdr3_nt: TGCGCCAGCGGTTCTCTAGGGGGGGCAGATACGCAGTATTTT
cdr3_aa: CASGSLGGADTQYF

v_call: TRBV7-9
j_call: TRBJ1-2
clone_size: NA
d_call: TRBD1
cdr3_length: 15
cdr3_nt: TGTGCCAGCAGCCCCAGTTCAGGGGGTGCCTATGGCTACACCTTC
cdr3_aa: CASSPSSGGAYGYTF

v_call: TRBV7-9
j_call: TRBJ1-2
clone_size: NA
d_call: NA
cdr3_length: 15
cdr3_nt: TGTGCCAGCAGCTCGCCCCCGGTAGGGGAGTATGGCTACACCTTC
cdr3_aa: CASSSPPVGEYGYTF

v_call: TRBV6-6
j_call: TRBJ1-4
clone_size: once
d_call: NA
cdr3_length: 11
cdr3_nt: TGTGCCAGCAGTTCCAGGGGAAAACTGTTTTTT
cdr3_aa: CASSSRGKLFF

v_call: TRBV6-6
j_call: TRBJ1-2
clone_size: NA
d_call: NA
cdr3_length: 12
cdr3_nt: TGTGCCAGCAACCGCCTCGGGGGGAGCTACACCTTC
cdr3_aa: CASNRLGGSYTF

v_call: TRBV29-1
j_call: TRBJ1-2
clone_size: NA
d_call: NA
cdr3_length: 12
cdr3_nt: TGCAGCGTCGACCCCCGGCCGTATGGCTACACCTTC
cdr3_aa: CSVDPRPYGYTF

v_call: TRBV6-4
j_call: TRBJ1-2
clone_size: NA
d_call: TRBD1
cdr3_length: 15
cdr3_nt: TGTGCCAGCAGAAGACAGGGATCTCCTAACTATGGCTACACCTTC
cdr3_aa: CASRRQGSPNYGYTF

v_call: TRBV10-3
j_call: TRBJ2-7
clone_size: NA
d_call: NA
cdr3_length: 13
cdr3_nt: TGTGCCATCAGCGGACAGCGAGGATACGAGCAGTACTTC
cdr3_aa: CAISGQRGYEQYF

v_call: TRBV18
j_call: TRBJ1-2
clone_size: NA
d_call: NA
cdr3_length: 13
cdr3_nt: TGTGCCAGCTCACCGATCAGATACTATGGCTACACCTTC
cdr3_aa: CASSPIRYYGYTF

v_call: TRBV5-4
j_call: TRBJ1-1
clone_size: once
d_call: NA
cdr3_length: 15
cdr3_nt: TGTGCCAGCAGTTGGGGGGAGGGGAGATCGACTGAAGCTTTCTTT
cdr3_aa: CASSWGEGRSTEAFF

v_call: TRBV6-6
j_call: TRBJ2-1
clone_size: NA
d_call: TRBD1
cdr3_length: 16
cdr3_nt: TGTGCCAGCAGTTACCCCTACAGGGGCGTCCACAATGAGCAGTTCTTC
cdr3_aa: CASSYPYRGVHNEQFF

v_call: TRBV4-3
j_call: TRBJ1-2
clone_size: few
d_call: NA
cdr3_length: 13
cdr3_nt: TGCGCCAGCAGCCAAGCCCGGGACTATGGCTACACCTTC
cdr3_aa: CASSQARDYGYTF

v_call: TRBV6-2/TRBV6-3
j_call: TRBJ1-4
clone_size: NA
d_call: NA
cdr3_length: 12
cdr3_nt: TGTGCCAGCAGTCCAATCGATGAAAAACTGTTTTTT
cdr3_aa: CASSPIDEKLFF

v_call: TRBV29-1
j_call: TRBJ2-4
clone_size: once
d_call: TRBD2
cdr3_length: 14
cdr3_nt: TGCAGCGGGACTAGCGGGGGGGCCCCGGACATTCAGTACTTC
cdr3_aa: CSGTSGGAPDIQYF

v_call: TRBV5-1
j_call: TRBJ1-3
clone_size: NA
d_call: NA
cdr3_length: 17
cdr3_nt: TGCGCCAGCAGCGAGGGGGGCTCTCTTATGTCTGGAAACACCATATATTTT
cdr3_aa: CASSEGGSLMSGNTIYF

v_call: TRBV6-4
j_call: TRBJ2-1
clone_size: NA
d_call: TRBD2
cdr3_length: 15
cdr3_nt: TGTGCCAGCAGTGATCGGGGGGGCATGGGCAATGAGCAGTTCTTC
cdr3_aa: CASSDRGGMGNEQFF

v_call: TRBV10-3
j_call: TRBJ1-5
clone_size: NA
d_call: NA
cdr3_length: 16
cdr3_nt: TGTGCCATCAGTGGAGGGGTTCTGAATAGCAATCAGCCCCAGCATTTT
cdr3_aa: CAISGGVLNSNQPQHF

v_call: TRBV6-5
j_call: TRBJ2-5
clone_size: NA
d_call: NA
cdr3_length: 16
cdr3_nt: TGTGCCAGCAGTCACTCTACTACGGTTTCTCAAGAGACCCAGTACTTC
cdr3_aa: CASSHSTTVSQETQYF

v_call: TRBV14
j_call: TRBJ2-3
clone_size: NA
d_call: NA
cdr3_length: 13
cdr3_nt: TGTGCCAGCAGGGCCCTAGGGGCAGATACGCAGTATTTT
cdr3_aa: CASRALGADTQYF

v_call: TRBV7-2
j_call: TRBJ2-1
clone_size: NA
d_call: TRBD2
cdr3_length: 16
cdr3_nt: TGTGCCAGCAGCTTATTTAGCGGGGGGGCCTGGAATGAGCAGTTCTTC
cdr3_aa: CASSLFSGGAWNEQFF

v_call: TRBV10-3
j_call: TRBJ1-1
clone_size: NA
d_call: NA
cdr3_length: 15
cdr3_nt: TGTGCCATCAGTGAGTCGGGCGTGAGTAACACTGAAGCTTTCTTT
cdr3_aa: CAISESGVSNTEAFF

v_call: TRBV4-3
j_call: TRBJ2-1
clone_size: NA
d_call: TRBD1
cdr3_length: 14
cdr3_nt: TGCGCCAGCAGCCCCGGGACAGGGTACGGCGAGCAGTTCTTC
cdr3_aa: CASSPGTGYGEQFF

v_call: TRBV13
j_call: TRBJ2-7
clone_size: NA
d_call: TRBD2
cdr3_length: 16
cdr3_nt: TGTGCCAGCAGCTCAAGGAGCGGGGGAAGCTCCTACGAGCAGTACTTC
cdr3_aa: CASSSRSGGSSYEQYF

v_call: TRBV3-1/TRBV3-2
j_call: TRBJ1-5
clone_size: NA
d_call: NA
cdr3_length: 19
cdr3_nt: TGTGCCAGCAGCCTCGTCCGGGACGTTATCGACAATAGCAATCAGCCCCAGCATTTT
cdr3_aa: CASSLVRDVIDNSNQPQHF

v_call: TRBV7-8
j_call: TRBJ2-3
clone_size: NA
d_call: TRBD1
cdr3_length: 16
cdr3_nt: TGTGCCAGCAGCTTAAAGTGGGGACAGGGAAAAGATACGCAGTATTTT
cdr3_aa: CASSLKWGQGKDTQYF

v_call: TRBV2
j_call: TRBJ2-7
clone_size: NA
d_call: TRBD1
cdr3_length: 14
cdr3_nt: TGTGCCAGCAGTCGGGGACAGTCCTTCTACGAGCAGTACTTC
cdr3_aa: CASSRGQSFYEQYF

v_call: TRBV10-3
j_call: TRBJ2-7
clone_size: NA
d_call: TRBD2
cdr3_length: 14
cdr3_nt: TGTGCCATCAGTGAGTCGCGGGGCGGGGGGCGTCGTGACTTC
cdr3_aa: CAISESRGGGRRDF

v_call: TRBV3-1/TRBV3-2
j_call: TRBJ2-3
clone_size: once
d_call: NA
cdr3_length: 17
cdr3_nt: TGTGCCAGCAGCCAACTTAAGCGGAGCCTCAGCACAGATACGCAGTATTTT
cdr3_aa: CASSQLKRSLSTDTQYF